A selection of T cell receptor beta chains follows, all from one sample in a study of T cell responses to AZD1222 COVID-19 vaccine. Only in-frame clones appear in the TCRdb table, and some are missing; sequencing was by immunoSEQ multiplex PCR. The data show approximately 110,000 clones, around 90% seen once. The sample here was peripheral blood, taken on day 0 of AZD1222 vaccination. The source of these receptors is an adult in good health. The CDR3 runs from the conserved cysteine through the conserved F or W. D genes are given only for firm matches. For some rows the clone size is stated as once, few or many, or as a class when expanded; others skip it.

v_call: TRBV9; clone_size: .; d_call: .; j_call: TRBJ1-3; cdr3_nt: TGTGCCAGCAGCGTACAGGGCAGCGTCTCTGGAAACACCATATATTTT; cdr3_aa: CASSVQGSVSGNTIYF
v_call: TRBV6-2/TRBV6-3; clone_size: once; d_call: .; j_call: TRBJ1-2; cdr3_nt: TGTGCCAGCAGTTCGAACCTCTATGGCTACACCTTC; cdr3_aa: CASSSNLYGYTF
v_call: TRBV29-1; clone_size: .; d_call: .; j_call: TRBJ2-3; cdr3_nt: TGCAGCGTTGTAGGGCGTAGCACAGATACGCAGTATTTT; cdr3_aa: CSVVGRSTDTQYF
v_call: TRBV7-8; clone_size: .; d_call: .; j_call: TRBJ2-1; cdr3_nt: TGTGCCAGCAGCACGGACTACTACAATGAGCAGTTCTTC; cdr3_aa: CASSTDYYNEQFF
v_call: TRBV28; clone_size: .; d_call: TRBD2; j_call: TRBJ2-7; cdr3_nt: TGTGCCAGCAGTTTCAGGACTAGCGGTCCGACCTACGAGCAGTACTTC; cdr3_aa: CASSFRTSGPTYEQYF
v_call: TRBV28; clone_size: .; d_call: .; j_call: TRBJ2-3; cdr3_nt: TGTGCCAGTCGGGACATTCGCACAGATACGCAGTATTTT; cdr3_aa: CASRDIRTDTQYF
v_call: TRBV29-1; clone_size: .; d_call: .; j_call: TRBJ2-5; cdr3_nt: TGCAGCGGCCGGGTCTCGAAGGAGACCCAGTACTTC; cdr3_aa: CSGRVSKETQYF
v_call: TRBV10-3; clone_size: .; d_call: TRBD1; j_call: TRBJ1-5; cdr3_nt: TGTGCCATCAGTGGGACAGGGGGCGATCAGCCCCAGCATTTT; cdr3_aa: CAISGTGGDQPQHF
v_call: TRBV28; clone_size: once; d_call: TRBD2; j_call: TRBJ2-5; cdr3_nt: TGTGCCAGCAGACTGGGACTGTTTTCGCTAGCGGGCCAAGAGACCCAGTACTTC; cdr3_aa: CASRLGLFSLAGQETQYF
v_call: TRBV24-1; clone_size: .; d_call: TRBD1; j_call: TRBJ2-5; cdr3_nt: TGTGCCACCAGTGACCTCCTCCGGGACAGGGAAGAGACCCAGTACTTC; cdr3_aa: CATSDLLRDREETQYF
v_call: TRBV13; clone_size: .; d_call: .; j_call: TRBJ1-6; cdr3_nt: TGTGCCAGCTCAACAGGCGTTTCACCCCTCCACTTT; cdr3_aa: CASSTGVSPLHF
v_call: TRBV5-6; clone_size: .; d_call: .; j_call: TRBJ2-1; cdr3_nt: TGTGCCAGCAGCTTGGTCTTCAATGAGCAGTTCTTC; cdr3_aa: CASSLVFNEQFF
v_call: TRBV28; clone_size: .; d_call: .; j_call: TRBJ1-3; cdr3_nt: TGTGCCAGCAGTCTCGACCCCGGCGCTGGAAACACCATATATTTT; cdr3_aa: CASSLDPGAGNTIYF
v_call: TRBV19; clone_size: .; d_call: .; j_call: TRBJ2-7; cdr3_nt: TGTGCCAGTAGTCCCCGCCCAACTCAACCCAGCTCCTACGAGCAGTACTTC; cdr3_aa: CASSPRPTQPSSYEQYF
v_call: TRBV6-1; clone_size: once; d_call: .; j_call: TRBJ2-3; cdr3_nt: TGTGCCAGCAGTGAGTCGGAAGATACGCAGTATTTT; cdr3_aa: CASSESEDTQYF
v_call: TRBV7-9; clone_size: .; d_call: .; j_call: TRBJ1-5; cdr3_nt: TGTGCCAGCAGCTCTAGCCCGATTCAGGGATTTAGCAATCAGCCCCAGCATTTT; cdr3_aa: CASSSSPIQGFSNQPQHF
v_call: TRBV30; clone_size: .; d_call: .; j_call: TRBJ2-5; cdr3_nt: TGTGCCTGGAGTGTACGACGACAGTTCAATGAAGAGACCCAGTACTTC; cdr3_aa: CAWSVRRQFNEETQYF
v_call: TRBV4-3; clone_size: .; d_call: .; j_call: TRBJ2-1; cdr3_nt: TGCGCCAGCAGCCAAGGGGTCATTGGGGAGCAGTTCTTC; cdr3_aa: CASSQGVIGEQFF
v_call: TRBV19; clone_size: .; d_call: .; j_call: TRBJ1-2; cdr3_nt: TGTGCCAGTAGTATAGTCTTCGGGGCTGGCTACACCTTC; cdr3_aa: CASSIVFGAGYTF
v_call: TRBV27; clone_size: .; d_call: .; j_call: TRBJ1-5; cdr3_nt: TGTGCCAGCAGTTTATTCGTGGGAGAGGATCAGCCCCAGCATTTT; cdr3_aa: CASSLFVGEDQPQHF
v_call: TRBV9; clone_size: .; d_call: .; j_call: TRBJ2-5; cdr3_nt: TGTGCCAGCAGCCTTCGCCCCGGGGTCAGGGACCAAGAGACCCAGTACTTC; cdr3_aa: CASSLRPGVRDQETQYF
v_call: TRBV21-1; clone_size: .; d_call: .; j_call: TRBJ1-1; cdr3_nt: TGTGCCAGCAGCACTACCCTAGCTAACACAATTCGCACTGAAGCTTTCTTT; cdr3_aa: CASSTTLANTIRTEAFF
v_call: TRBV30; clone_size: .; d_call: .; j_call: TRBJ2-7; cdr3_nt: TGTGCCTGGAAGCGACAGACGTCCTACGAGCAGTACTTC; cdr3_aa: CAWKRQTSYEQYF
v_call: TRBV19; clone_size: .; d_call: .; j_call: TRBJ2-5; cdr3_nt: TGTGCCAGTAGTATAACTAGCACCCCCCAAGAGACCCAGTACTTC; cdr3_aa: CASSITSTPQETQYF
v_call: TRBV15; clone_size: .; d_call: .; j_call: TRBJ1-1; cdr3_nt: TGTGCCACCAGCAGAGTCTCAGGGAGCACTGAAGCTTTCTTT; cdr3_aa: CATSRVSGSTEAFF
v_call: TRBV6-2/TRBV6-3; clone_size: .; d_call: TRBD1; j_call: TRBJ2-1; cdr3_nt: TGTGCCAGCAGCCGGGACAGGGGTTTGAATGAGCAGTTCTTC; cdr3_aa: CASSRDRGLNEQFF
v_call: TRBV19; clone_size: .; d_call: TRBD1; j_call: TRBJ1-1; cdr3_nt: TGTGCCAGTATTAATGCAGGACAGGGGGCATGGAGCACTGAAGCTTTCTTT; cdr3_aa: CASINAGQGAWSTEAFF
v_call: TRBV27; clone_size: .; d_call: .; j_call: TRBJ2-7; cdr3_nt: TGTGCCAGCAGGACACAAGGACGGGAGCAGTACTTC; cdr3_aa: CASRTQGREQYF
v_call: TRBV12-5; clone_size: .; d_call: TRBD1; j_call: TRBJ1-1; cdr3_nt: TGTGCTAGTGGTCCAAGGACAGGGGGTAAGACTGAAGCTTTCTTT; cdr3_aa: CASGPRTGGKTEAFF
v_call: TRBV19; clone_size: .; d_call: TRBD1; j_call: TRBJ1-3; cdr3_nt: TGTGCCAGTAGTTCATCCCTCGGGACAGCTGGAAACACCATATATTTT; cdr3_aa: CASSSSLGTAGNTIYF
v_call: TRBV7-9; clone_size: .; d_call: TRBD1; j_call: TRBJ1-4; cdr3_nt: TGTGCCAGCAGCGAAGACAGGGTAACTAATGAAAAACTGTTTTTT; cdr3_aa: CASSEDRVTNEKLFF
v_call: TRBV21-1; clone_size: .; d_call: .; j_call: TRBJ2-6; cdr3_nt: TGTGCCAGCAGCAAAGCTCTAGTAAGGAGCCCTGGGGCCAACGTCCTGACTTTC; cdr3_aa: CASSKALVRSPGANVLTF
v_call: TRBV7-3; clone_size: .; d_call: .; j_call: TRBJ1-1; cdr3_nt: TGTGCCAGCAGCTTAACAGAGGACACTGAAGCTTTCTTT; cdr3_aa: CASSLTEDTEAFF
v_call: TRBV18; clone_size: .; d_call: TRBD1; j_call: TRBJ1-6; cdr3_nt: TGTGCCAGCTCATCCGGGACAGGGCCCTATTCACCCCTCCACTTT; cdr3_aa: CASSSGTGPYSPLHF
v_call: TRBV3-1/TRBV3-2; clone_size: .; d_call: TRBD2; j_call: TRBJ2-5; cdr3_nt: TGTGCCAGCAGCCAATCAACTAGCGGGAGAGAGACCCAGTACTTC; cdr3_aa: CASSQSTSGRETQYF
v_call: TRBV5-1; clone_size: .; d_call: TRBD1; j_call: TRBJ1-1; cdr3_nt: TGCGCCAGCAGCTTGGGTTTGGACAGGGGAAGAACTGAAGCTTTCTTT; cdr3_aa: CASSLGLDRGRTEAFF
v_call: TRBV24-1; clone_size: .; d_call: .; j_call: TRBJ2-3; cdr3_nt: TGTGCCACCAGTGGCGGGGGCACGTGGGATACGCAGTATTTT; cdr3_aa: CATSGGGTWDTQYF
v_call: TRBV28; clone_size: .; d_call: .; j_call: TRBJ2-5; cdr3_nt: TGTGCCAGCAAGGGTAGAGGGGTTACCGGGGAGACCCAGTACTTC; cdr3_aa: CASKGRGVTGETQYF
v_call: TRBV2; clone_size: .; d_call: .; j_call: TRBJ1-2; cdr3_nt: TGTGCCAGCAGTGAAGCCTGGCAGGGCTACACCTTC; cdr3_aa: CASSEAWQGYTF
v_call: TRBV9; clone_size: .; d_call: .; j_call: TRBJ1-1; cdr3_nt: TGTGCCAGCAGCGCCCACCTGGGCGAGAACACTGAAGCTTTCTTT; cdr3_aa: CASSAHLGENTEAFF
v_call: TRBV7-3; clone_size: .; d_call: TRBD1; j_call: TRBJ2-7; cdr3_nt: TGTGCCAGCAGCTTAGGATATGGGACAGGGGCCGAGCAGTACTTC; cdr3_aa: CASSLGYGTGAEQYF
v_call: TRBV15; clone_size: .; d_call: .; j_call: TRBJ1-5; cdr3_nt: TGTGCCACCAGCAGAGGACCTCAGAGCAATCAGCCCCAGCATTTT; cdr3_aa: CATSRGPQSNQPQHF
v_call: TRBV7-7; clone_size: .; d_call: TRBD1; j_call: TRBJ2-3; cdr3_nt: TGTGCCAGCAGCTCGACCGGGACAGGGGGCCCAGATACGCAGTATTTT; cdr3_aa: CASSSTGTGGPDTQYF
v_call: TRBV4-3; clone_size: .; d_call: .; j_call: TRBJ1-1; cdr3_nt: TGCGCCAGCAGCCAAGTAGGCATCACTGAAGCTTTCTTT; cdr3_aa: CASSQVGITEAFF
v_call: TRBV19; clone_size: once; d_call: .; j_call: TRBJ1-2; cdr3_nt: TGTGCCAGTAGCCCGTTACAAGGGAAGGGCTATGGCTACACCTTC; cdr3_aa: CASSPLQGKGYGYTF
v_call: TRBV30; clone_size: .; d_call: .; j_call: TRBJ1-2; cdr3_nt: TGTGCCTGGAGTGTGGGCAGGAACTATGGCTACACCTTC; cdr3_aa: CAWSVGRNYGYTF
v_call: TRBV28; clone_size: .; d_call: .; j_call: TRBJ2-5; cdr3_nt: TGTGCCAGCAGCTCACCCACGGGCAGCCAAGAGACCCAGTACTTC; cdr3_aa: CASSSPTGSQETQYF
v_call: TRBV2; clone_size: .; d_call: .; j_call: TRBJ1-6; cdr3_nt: TGTGCCAGCATTAGGGGAATCAATTCACCCCTCCACTTT; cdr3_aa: CASIRGINSPLHF
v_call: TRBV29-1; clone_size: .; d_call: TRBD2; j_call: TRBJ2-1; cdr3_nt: TGCAGCGTTGAAACTAGCGGGAGGGTAGGGCAGTTCTTC; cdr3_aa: CSVETSGRVGQFF
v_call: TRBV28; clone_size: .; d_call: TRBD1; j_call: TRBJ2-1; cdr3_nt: TGTGCCAGCCAGGACAGGGGGGCATACAATGAGCAGTTCTTC; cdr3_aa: CASQDRGAYNEQFF
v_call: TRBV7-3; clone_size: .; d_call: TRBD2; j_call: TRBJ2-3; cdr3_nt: TGTGCCAGCAGCCCCGGACTAGCGGGAGGTACAGATACGCAGTATTTT; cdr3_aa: CASSPGLAGGTDTQYF
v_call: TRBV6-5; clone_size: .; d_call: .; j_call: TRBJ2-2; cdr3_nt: TGTGCCAGCAGTTCCGGGACACCGAACACCGGGGAGCTGTTTTTT; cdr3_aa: CASSSGTPNTGELFF
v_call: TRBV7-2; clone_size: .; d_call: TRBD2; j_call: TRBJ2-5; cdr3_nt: TGTGCCAGCAGCTTAGCGGACAGCGGGAGAGGGGAGACCCAGTACTTC; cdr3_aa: CASSLADSGRGETQYF
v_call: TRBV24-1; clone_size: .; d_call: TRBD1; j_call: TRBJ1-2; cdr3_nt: TGTGCCACCAGTGAACGGGACAGGGCAGGAGGCTACACCTTC; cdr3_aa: CATSERDRAGGYTF
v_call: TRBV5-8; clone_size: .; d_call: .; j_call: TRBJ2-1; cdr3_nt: TGTGCCAGCAGCTTGTCCTATGGAACAGGGAAGCAGGACAATGAGCAGTTCTTC; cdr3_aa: CASSLSYGTGKQDNEQFF
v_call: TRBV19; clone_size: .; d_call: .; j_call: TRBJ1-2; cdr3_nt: TGTGCCAGTAGTATAACGGTTGGGGGTGACTATGGCTACACCTTC; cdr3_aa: CASSITVGGDYGYTF
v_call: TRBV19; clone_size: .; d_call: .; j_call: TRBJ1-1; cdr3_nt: TGTGCCAGTAGTACTCAGGGGACGAACACTGAAGCTTTCTTT; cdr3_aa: CASSTQGTNTEAFF